Sequencing of this TCR beta chain was carried out in a study of T-cell memory formation after mild COVID-19. Study details: For the most part, TCR clusters were specific to one donor. General study findings and limits: Whether second-wave clones peaking at day 37 were SARS-CoV-2 specific went unconfirmed. Among CD4+ contracting clones, most were CM and EM, and CD8+ ones EMRA.

Constant-segment primers were used for 5'RACE, and the resulting TCR alpha and TCR beta cDNA libraries carried sample barcodes and UMIs. TCRdb re-derived calls from the 5' RACE reads in MiXCR, one entry per CDR3 protein. Among under 110,000 distinct CDR3 sequences listed, over 15% were seen once. This clonotype appeared a single time. Antigen specificity is unknown. Trimming left V 0 bases short and J 5 bases short, with 9 bases between. The germline gives CDR1 SGDLS, CDR2 YYNGEE. This CDR3 has 13 residues. The sequence was obtained from an adult woman who had mild COVID-19 (a few samples of this study predate the infection). Cell type and time point are not known. The chain is built from TRBV9 and TRBJ2-7, with a weak D call TRBD1 (6 bases). The sample was PBMCs or a T cell subset sorted from them (not recorded which). In DNA, the CDR3 is TGTGCCAGCAGCGTAGGGGGGCCTGACGAGCAGTACTTC. This sequence encodes CASSVGGPDEQYF. The full variable domain, completed using reference TRBV9 and TRBJ2-7, is DSGVTQTPKHLITATGQRVTLRCSPRSGDLSVYWYQQSLDQGLQFLIQYYNGEERAKGNILERFSAQQFPDLHSELNLSSLELGDSALYFCASSVGGPDEQYFGPGTRLTVT.